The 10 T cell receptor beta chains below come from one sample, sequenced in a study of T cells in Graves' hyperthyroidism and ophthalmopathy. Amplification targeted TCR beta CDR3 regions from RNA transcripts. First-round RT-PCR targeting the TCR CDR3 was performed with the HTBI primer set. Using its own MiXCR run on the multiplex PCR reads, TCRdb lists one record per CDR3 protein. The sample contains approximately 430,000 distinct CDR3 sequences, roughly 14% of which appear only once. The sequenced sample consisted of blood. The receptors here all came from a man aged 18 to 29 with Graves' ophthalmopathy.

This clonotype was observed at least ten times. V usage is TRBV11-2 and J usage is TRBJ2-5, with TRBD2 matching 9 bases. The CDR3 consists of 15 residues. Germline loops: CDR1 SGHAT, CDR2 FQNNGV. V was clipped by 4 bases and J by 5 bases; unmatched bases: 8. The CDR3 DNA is TGTGCCAGCAGCTCCGCGGGACTAGCACGCGAGACCCAGTACTTC. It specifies CASSSAGLARETQYF.

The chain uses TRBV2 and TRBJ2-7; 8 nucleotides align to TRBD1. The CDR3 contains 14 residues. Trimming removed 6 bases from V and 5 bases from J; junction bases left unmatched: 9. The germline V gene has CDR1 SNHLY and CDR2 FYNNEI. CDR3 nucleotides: TGTGCCAGCAGCCCATTCCGGGACAGGAACGAGCAGTACTTC. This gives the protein CASSPFRDRNEQYF. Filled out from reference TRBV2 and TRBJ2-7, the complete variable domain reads EPEVTQTPSHQVTQMGQEVILRCVPISNHLYFYWYRQILGQKVEFLVSFYNNEISEKSEIFDDQFSVERPDGSNFTLKIRSTKLEDSAMYFCASSPFRDRNEQYFGPGTRLTVT.

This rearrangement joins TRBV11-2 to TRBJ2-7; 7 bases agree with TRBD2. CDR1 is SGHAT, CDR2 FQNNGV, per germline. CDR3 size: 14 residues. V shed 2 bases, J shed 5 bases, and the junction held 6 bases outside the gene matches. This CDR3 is CASSLQVRGDEQYF. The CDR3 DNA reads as TGTGCCAGCAGCTTACAGGTCCGGGGGGACGAGCAGTACTTC.

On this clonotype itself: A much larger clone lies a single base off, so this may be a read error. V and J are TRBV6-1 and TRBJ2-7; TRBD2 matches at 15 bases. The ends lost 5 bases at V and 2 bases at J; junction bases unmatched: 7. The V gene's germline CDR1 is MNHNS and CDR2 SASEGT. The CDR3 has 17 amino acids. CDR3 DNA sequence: TGTGCCAGCAGTTCCGGACTAGCGGGAGGGTTCGCCTACGAGCAGTACTTC. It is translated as CASSSGLAGGFAYEQYF.

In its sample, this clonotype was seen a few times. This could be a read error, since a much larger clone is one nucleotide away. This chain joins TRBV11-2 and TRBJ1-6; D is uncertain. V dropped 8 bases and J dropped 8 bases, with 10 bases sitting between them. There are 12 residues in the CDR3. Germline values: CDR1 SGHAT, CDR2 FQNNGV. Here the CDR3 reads CASGWKDSPLHF. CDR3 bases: TGTGCCAGCGGGTGGAAGGATTCACCCCTCCACTTT. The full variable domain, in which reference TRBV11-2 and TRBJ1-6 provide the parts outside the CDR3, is EAGVAQSPRYKIIEKRQSVAFWCNPISGHATLYWYQQILGQGPKLLIQFQNNGVVDDSQLPKDRFSAERLKGVDSTLKIQPAKLEDSAVYLCASGWKDSPLHFGNGTRLTVT.

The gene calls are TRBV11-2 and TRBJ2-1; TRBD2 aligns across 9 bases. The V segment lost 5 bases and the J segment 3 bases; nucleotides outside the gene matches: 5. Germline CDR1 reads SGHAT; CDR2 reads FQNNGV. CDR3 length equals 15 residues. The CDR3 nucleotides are TGTGCCAGCAGCCGTGGGCGGGAGGGCTACAATGAGCAGTTCTTC. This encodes CASSRGREGYNEQFF.

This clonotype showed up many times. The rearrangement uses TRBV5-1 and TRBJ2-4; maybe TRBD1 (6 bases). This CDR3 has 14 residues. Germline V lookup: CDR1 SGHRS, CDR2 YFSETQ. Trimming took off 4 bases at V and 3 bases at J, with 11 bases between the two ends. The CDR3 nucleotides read TGCGCCAGCAGCATCGACAGGCACAAAAACATTCAGTACTTC. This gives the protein CASSIDRHKNIQYF.

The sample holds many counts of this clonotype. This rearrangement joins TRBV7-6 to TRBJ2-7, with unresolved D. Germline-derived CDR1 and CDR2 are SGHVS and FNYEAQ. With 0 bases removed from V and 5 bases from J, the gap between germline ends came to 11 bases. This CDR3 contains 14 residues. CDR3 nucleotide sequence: TGTGCCAGCAGCTTAGCGGCGGAGCAGGACGAGCAGTACTTC. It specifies CASSLAAEQDEQYF.

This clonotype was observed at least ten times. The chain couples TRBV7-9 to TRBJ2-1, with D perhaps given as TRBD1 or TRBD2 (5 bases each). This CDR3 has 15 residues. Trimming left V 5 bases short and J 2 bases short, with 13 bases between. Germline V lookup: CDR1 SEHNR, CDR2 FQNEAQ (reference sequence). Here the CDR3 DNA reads TGTGCCAGCAGCACAAGTGGGACCACCTACAATGAGCAGTTCTTC. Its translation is CASSTSGTTYNEQFF.

The CDR3 is CASSYTENIQYF. In nucleotides, the CDR3 is TGTGCCAGCAGTTACACAGAAAACATTCAGTACTTC. V usage is TRBV6-6 and J usage is TRBJ2-4, with unresolved D. The CDR3 spans 12 residues. Per germline, CDR1 MNHNY and CDR2 SVGAGI (reference sequence). Trimming left V 2 bases short and J 5 bases short, with 4 bases between.